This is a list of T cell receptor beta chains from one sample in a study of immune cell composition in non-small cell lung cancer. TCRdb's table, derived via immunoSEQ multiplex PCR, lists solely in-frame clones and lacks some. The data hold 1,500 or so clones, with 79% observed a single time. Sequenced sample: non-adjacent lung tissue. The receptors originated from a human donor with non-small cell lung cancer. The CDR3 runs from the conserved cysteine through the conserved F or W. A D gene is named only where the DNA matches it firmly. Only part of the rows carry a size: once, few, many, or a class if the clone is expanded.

CDR3 protein: CASRQGASTGELFF
CDR3 DNA: TGCGCCAGCAGACAGGGGGCGAGCACCGGGGAGCTGTTTTTT
V gene: TRBV10-1
clone size: NA
D gene: TRBD1
J gene: TRBJ2-2

CDR3 protein: CASSASVGRPRETQYF
CDR3 DNA: TGTGCCAGCAGCGCTAGCGTCGGGAGACCCAGGGAGACCCAGTACTTC
V gene: TRBV11-2
clone size: NA
D gene: NA
J gene: TRBJ2-5

CDR3 protein: CASSQDFQETQYF
CDR3 DNA: TGTGCCAGCAGTCAGGATTTCCAAGAGACCCAGTACTTC
V gene: TRBV6-1
clone size: NA
D gene: NA
J gene: TRBJ2-5

CDR3 protein: CASSQYQGSGGANVLTF
CDR3 DNA: TGTGCCAGCAGCCAGTACCAGGGTTCCGGTGGGGCCAACGTCCTGACTTTC
V gene: TRBV2
clone size: NA
D gene: NA
J gene: TRBJ2-6

CDR3 protein: CASSGQGSGNTIYF
CDR3 DNA: TGTGCCAGCAGCGGACAGGGGTCTGGAAACACCATATATTTT
V gene: TRBV11-2
clone size: NA
D gene: TRBD1
J gene: TRBJ1-3

CDR3 protein: CASRLLGGSYQPQHF
CDR3 DNA: TGTGCCAGCAGACTTCTAGGCGGATCTTATCAGCCCCAGCATTTT
V gene: TRBV28
clone size: NA
D gene: NA
J gene: TRBJ1-5

CDR3 protein: CASRKSQRSNYGYTF
CDR3 DNA: TGTGCCAGCCGGAAAAGCCAGCGTTCTAACTATGGCTACACCTTC
V gene: TRBV5-4
clone size: NA
D gene: NA
J gene: TRBJ1-2

CDR3 protein: CASSKASRGPYEQYF
CDR3 DNA: TGTGCCAGCAGCAAAGCGTCCAGGGGTCCCTACGAGCAGTACTTC
V gene: TRBV21-1
clone size: NA
D gene: NA
J gene: TRBJ2-7

CDR3 protein: CASSIRHEGHYEQYF
CDR3 DNA: TGTGCCAGTAGTATCCGTCATGAGGGCCATTACGAGCAGTACTTC
V gene: TRBV19
clone size: NA
D gene: NA
J gene: TRBJ2-7

CDR3 protein: CASGGGSYNEQFF
CDR3 DNA: TGTGCCAGCGGGGGGGGCTCCTACAATGAGCAGTTCTTC
V gene: TRBV28
clone size: NA
D gene: TRBD2
J gene: TRBJ2-1

CDR3 protein: CASSLAIGANTEAFF
CDR3 DNA: TGCGCCAGCAGCTTGGCCATCGGAGCAAACACTGAAGCTTTCTTT
V gene: TRBV5-1
clone size: NA
D gene: NA
J gene: TRBJ1-1

CDR3 protein: CASSSRLAGYQETQYF
CDR3 DNA: TGTGCCAGCAGCTCAAGACTAGCGGGCTACCAAGAGACCCAGTACTTC
V gene: TRBV4-2
clone size: NA
D gene: TRBD2
J gene: TRBJ2-5

CDR3 protein: CASSVGQAADEQYF
CDR3 DNA: TGCGCCAGCAGCGTGGGACAGGCGGCAGACGAGCAGTACTTC
V gene: TRBV5-1
clone size: NA
D gene: TRBD1
J gene: TRBJ2-7

CDR3 protein: CASSGPGLAPSYEQYF
CDR3 DNA: TGCGCCAGCAGCGGGCCGGGACTAGCTCCGTCCTACGAGCAGTACTTC
V gene: TRBV10-2
clone size: NA
D gene: TRBD2
J gene: TRBJ2-7

CDR3 protein: CASSLRSSGDTGELFF
CDR3 DNA: TGCGCCAGCAGCTTGCGAAGTAGCGGGGATACCGGGGAGCTGTTTTTT
V gene: TRBV5-1
clone size: once
D gene: TRBD2
J gene: TRBJ2-2

CDR3 protein: CASSRTGGQREQYF
CDR3 DNA: TGTGCCAGTAGTAGAACAGGGGGTCAGCGGGAGCAGTACTTC
V gene: TRBV19
clone size: NA
D gene: TRBD1
J gene: TRBJ2-7

CDR3 protein: CASRGTAKGVDSPLHF
CDR3 DNA: TGTGCCAGTAGAGGGACAGCCAAGGGGGTAGATTCACCCCTCCACTTT
V gene: TRBV19
clone size: NA
D gene: TRBD1
J gene: TRBJ1-6

CDR3 protein: CAWSARETGEAFF
CDR3 DNA: TGTGCCTGGAGTGCAAGGGAGACAGGGGAAGCTTTCTTT
V gene: TRBV30
clone size: large
D gene: TRBD1
J gene: TRBJ1-1

CDR3 protein: CAGGRHETQYF
CDR3 DNA: TGTGCGGGGGGGCGGCACGAGACCCAGTACTTC
V gene: TRBV7-9
clone size: NA
D gene: NA
J gene: TRBJ2-5

CDR3 protein: CASLGRVWNTEAFF
CDR3 DNA: TGTGCCAGCCTCGGGAGGGTATGGAACACTGAAGCTTTCTTT
V gene: TRBV6-6
clone size: NA
D gene: NA
J gene: TRBJ1-1

CDR3 protein: CASSLDRGERYNEQFF
CDR3 DNA: TGTGCCAGCAGCTTGGATCGGGGAGAGCGGTACAATGAGCAGTTCTTC
V gene: TRBV5-6
clone size: NA
D gene: NA
J gene: TRBJ2-1

CDR3 protein: CASSPLGQGAGYTF
CDR3 DNA: TGTGCCAGCAGCCCACTAGGACAGGGTGCTGGCTACACCTTC
V gene: TRBV11-2
clone size: NA
D gene: TRBD1
J gene: TRBJ1-2

CDR3 protein: CASSEGQTFQPQHF
CDR3 DNA: TGTGCCAGCAGCGAGGGACAAACGTTTCAGCCCCAGCATTTT
V gene: TRBV5-7
clone size: NA
D gene: NA
J gene: TRBJ1-5

CDR3 protein: CASSESRDRAQPQHF
CDR3 DNA: TGTGCCAGCAGTGAATCCCGGGACAGGGCTCAGCCCCAGCATTTT
V gene: TRBV2
clone size: NA
D gene: TRBD1
J gene: TRBJ1-5

CDR3 protein: CAGGTGQGCTF
CDR3 DNA: TGTGCCGGAGGGACGGGACAGGGATGTACCTTC
V gene: TRBV28
clone size: NA
D gene: TRBD1
J gene: TRBJ1-2

CDR3 protein: CASSAGRENSPLHF
CDR3 DNA: TGTGCCAGCAGCGCGGGACGAGAAAATTCACCCCTCCACTTT
V gene: TRBV14
clone size: few
D gene: NA
J gene: TRBJ1-6

CDR3 protein: CASSDPPRAFF
CDR3 DNA: TGTGCCAGCAGTGATCCCCCCCGGGCTTTCTTT
V gene: TRBV25-1
clone size: large
D gene: NA
J gene: TRBJ1-1

CDR3 protein: CASSEGGLGRLPSYEQYF
CDR3 DNA: TGCGCCAGCAGTGAGGGTGGGTTGGGGCGGCTGCCCTCCTACGAGCAGTACTTC
V gene: TRBV10-2
clone size: NA
D gene: NA
J gene: TRBJ2-7

CDR3 protein: CASSLELAGGRETQYF
CDR3 DNA: TGTGCCAGCAGCTTGGAACTAGCGGGAGGACGAGAGACCCAGTACTTC
V gene: TRBV5-5
clone size: NA
D gene: TRBD2
J gene: TRBJ2-5